This TCR beta chain was sequenced for a study of T-cell reconstitution after alpha-beta-depleted transplantation in children. The study, taken as a whole, reports: Counts and diversity of T cells one year after transplant came mostly from newly produced T cells. Alpha-beta T cells present about two months after transplant were reported to originate from several hundred expanded graft clones. The origin of high day-60 TCRbeta diversity in some patients lay in surviving recipient T cells and thymic progenitors.

This clonotype came up many times. The target antigen is unknown. The TCRbeta library was prepared with unique molecular identifiers. TCRdb re-derived calls from the PCR reads in MiXCR, one entry per CDR3 protein. The sample includes fewer than 700,000 distinct CDR3 sequences, 23% of them seen just once. The ends lost 4 bases at V and 0 bases at J; junction bases unmatched: 2. The CDR3 consists of 15 residues. This chain connects TRBV12-3 or TRBV12-4 to TRBJ2-2, with 7 bases identical to TRBD1. Source: PBMCs, mostly from graft donor cells, taken 360 days after TCRalphabeta/CD19-depleted stem cell transplant. The TCR sequence derives from a boy under three years old who had a stem cell transplant for acute myeloid leukemia, so the T cells may come from the graft donor. CDR3 sequence: CASSSGQTNTGELFF. The DNA of the CDR3 is TGTGCCAGCAGTTCGGGACAGACGAACACCGGGGAGCTGTTTTTT.